Below are 9 T cell receptor beta chains sequenced from a single sample in a study of OX40 agonist ivuxolimab in advanced cancers. The assay was immunoSEQ multiplex PCR, and TCRdb's table has in-frame clones only and misses some. Altogether fewer than 85,000 clones are present, approximately 92% being singletons, with the ten largest covering 10%. Sequenced material: CD4+ or CD8+ T cells sorted from blood, taken in a trial of the OX40 agonist ivuxolimab. Every receptor here comes from an adult with an advanced solid tumor such as melanoma, head and neck, liver or kidney cancer.

V is TRBV15 and J is TRBJ2-7, with 8 bases aligning to TRBD2. Germline V CDR1 and CDR2: LNHNV, YYDKDF (reference sequence). The CDR3 loop spans 15 amino acids. V lost 1 base to trimming and J lost 3 bases; unmatched junction nucleotides: 5. The CDR3 reads CATSRGRGAYYEQYF. The CDR3 nucleotides read TGTGCCACCAGCAGAGGGCGGGGGGCCTACTACGAGCAGTACTTC. Looking up the rest from reference TRBV15 and TRBJ2-7 gives the full variable domain: DAMVIQNPRYQVTQFGKPVTLSCSQTLNHNVMYWYQQKSSQAPKLLFHYYDKDFNNEADTPDNFQSRRPNTSFCFLDIRSPGLGDTAMYLCATSRGRGAYYEQYFGPGTRLTVT.

The V and J genes are TRBV5-6 and TRBJ1-4; D unresolved. V dropped 0 bases and J dropped 1 base, with 7 bases sitting between them. The CDR3 length is 15 residues. Germline values: CDR1 SGHDT, CDR2 YYEEEE. The CDR3 loop is CASSLVRITNEKLFF. CDR3 nucleotides: TGTGCCAGCAGCTTGGTCAGGATAACTAATGAAAAACTGTTTTTT. Using reference TRBV5-6 and TRBJ1-4 for the parts outside the CDR3, the full variable domain is DAGVTQSPTHLIKTRGQQVTLRCSPKSGHDTVSWYQQALGQGPQFIFQYYEEEERQRGNFPDRFSGHQFPNYSSELNVNALLLGDSALYLCASSLVRITNEKLFFGSGTQLSVL.

This clone turned up a few times. The rearrangement links TRBV5-5 to TRBJ1-1; D possibly corresponds to TRBD1 (5 bases). V lost 1 base, J lost 2 bases, and 15 bases lay in between. Germline CDR1 SGHKS, CDR2 YYEKEE (reference sequence). CDR3 size: 16 residues. CDR3 nucleotides: TGTGCCAGCAGCTTGTATCCCATCGGGGCCAACACTGAAGCTTTCTTT. Protein sequence: CASSLYPIGANTEAFF.

This clone was recorded once. The genes are TRBV30 and TRBJ2-7, with 7 bases matching TRBD1. Germline V CDR1 and CDR2: GTSNPN, SVGIG (reference sequence). The CDR3 is 14 amino acids. With 3 bases clipped from V and 0 bases from J, the junction kept 5 bases outside the gene matches. The chain's CDR3 is CAWRDRDSSYEQYF. For the CDR3, the DNA is TGTGCCTGGAGGGACCGGGACAGCTCCTACGAGCAGTACTTC.

The chain recombines TRBV4-3 with TRBJ2-7, with 7 bases matching TRBD2. The ends lost 1 base at V and 1 base at J; junction bases unmatched: 7. The V gene's germline CDR1 is LGHNA and CDR2 YSLEER. This CDR3 has 16 residues. As DNA, the CDR3 is TGCGCCAGCAGCCAAGGGGAAGCGGGGCTGTCCTACGAGCAGTACTTC. It yields the protein CASSQGEAGLSYEQYF.

The chain joins TRBV6-6 to TRBJ2-4; 7 bases fit TRBD2. This CDR3 has 14 amino acids. Germline V lookup: CDR1 MNHNY, CDR2 SVGAGI (reference sequence). The J segment lost 1 base and the V segment lost 4 bases, leaving 1 base of the junction unmatched. As DNA, the CDR3 is TGTGCCAGCAGTTCCGGGGGGGCCAAAAACATTCAGTACTTC. Translation: CASSSGGAKNIQYF.

This chain joins TRBV5-6 and TRBJ2-4; D is unclear. Trimming shortened V by 0 bases and J by 3 bases, and 7 bases separated the two germline ends. The germline V gene has CDR1 SGHDT and CDR2 YYEEEE. The CDR3 covers 14 residues. For the CDR3, the DNA is TGTGCCAGCAGCTTGGACGGTGGCAAAAACATTCAGTACTTC. Amino acids: CASSLDGGKNIQYF.

The chain joins TRBV19 to TRBJ2-7; D is perhaps TRBD2 (5 bases). The CDR3 has 13 amino acids. The V end lost 3 bases, the J end lost 2 bases, and 8 bases lay between the germline ends. Germline V gene lookup returns CDR1 LNHDA and CDR2 SQIVND (reference sequence). The CDR3 coding sequence is TGTGCCAGTAGTATGACTATAACCTACGAGCAGTACTTC. Residues: CASSMTITYEQYF.

The chain couples TRBV27 to TRBJ2-1, with D unresolved. Trimming took 3 bases from V and 3 from J, leaving 9 bases between them. CDR3 length: 14 amino acids. From germline, CDR1 is MNHEY and CDR2 SMNVEV (reference sequence). CDR3 bases: TGTGCCAGCAGTTTCCTATCAAACTACAATGAGCAGTTCTTC. It yields the protein CASSFLSNYNEQFF.